Shown below are 27 T cell receptor beta chains from a single sample sequenced in a study of cytotoxic CD8 clonotypes in ibrutinib-treated CLL (TCRdb year 2021). The library was produced with the immunoSEQ multiplex PCR assay. TCRdb mirrors the immuneACCESS table, restricted to in-frame sequences. Some clones are absent from its copies; in checked studies, under half trace to an unresolved V gene, and the reason for the others is unknown. The sample table contains fewer than 25,000 clones; only one count was recorded for roughly 65% of them. The ten biggest clones cover approximately 30% of the sample. In light of the paper, this sample's time point label describes: around 25 months on ibrutinib. The sample here was PBMCs, taken after 24 months of ibrutinib treatment. All receptors come from a human donor with chronic lymphocytic leukemia.

The chain combines TRBV11-2 with TRBJ1-5; TRBD1 is a possible D gene (6 bases). This CDR3 is built from 16 residues. The germline V and J ends were trimmed by 0 bases and 5 bases, with 14 bases remaining between them. From germline, CDR1 is SGHAT and CDR2 FQNNGV. The CDR3 DNA reads as TGTGCCAGCAGCTTAGAAGGGGGGGGACGGGATCAGCCCCAGCATTTT. This gives the protein CASSLEGGGRDQPQHF.

The chain is built from TRBV5-1 and TRBJ2-3, with no clear D. The CDR3 runs to 13 residues. V lost 2 bases to trimming and J lost 10 bases, with 14 bases between them. CDR1 is SGHRS, CDR2 YFSETQ, per germline. The CDR3 spells CASSFSYTGAQYF. CDR3 in DNA: TGCGCCAGCAGCTTTAGTTACACTGGAGCGCAGTATTTT.

This clone has just a few counts. This chain links TRBV7-8 with TRBJ1-4, with D hard to call. This CDR3 comprises 14 residues. Germline V lookup: CDR1 SGHVS, CDR2 FQNEAQ. Trimming left V 5 bases short and J 3 bases short, with 10 bases between. CDR3 protein: CASSPVVPNEKLFF. The CDR3 DNA sequence: TGTGCCAGCAGCCCGGTGGTTCCTAATGAAAAACTGTTTTTT. The entire variable domain, with the rest obtained from reference TRBV7-8 and TRBJ1-4, is as follows: GAGVSQSPRYKVAKRGQDVALRCDPISGHVSLFWYQQALGQGPEFLTYFQNEAQLDKSGLPSDRFFAERPEGSVSTLKIQRTQQEDSAVYLCASSPVVPNEKLFFGSGTQLSVL.

In this sample, this clone turned up once. This chain uses TRBV6-1 with TRBJ2-5, with a tentative D call TRBD1 (6 bases). Germline CDR1 and CDR2: MNHNS and SASEGT. The CDR3 spans 13 residues. V lost 7 bases and J lost 3, with 12 bases in between. The DNA for the CDR3 is TGTGCCAGCATCTTCCGGACAGAAGAGACCCAGTACTTC. Protein product: CASIFRTEETQYF.

The chain joins TRBV2 to TRBJ2-3; no clear D. This CDR3 spans 12 amino acids. Per the germline V gene, CDR1 is SNHLY and CDR2 is FYNNEI. Deletions cut 6 bases from V and 4 bases from J, with 8 bases between. CDR3 in amino acids: CASSALPDTQYF. CDR3 DNA sequence: TGTGCCAGCAGCGCACTACCAGATACGCAGTATTTT. Based on the CDR3 plus reference TRBV2 and TRBJ2-3, the full variable domain is EPEVTQTPSHQVTQMGQEVILRCVPISNHLYFYWYRQILGQKVEFLVSFYNNEISEKSEIFDDQFSVERPDGSNFTLKIRSTKLEDSAMYFCASSALPDTQYFGPGTRLTVL.

The chain recombines TRBV9 with TRBJ1-2, with D possibly matching TRBD1 (5 bases). Germline CDR1 SGDLS, CDR2 YYNGEE. This CDR3 has 15 residues. V lost 0 bases and J 6 bases, leaving 15 bases between the germline ends. CDR3 loop: CASSVATGPRHGYTF. CDR3 DNA sequence: TGTGCCAGCAGCGTAGCTACGGGACCCCGGCATGGCTACACCTTC.

The V and J genes are TRBV29-1 and TRBJ1-2, with TRBD1 as a possible D gene (5 bases). V lost 7 bases to trimming and J lost 5 bases, with 17 bases between them. Germline CDR1 is SQVTM and CDR2 is ANQGSEA. This CDR3 is built from 13 residues. The CDR3 protein is CSAPVQGRYGYTF. The CDR3 nucleotides are TGCAGCGCTCCGGTCCAGGGTAGATATGGCTACACCTTC.

The chain joins TRBV11-2 to TRBJ2-3; D is undetermined. The germline CDR1 and CDR2 sequences are SGHAT and FQNNGV. The V end was cut by 7 bases, the J end by 0 bases, with 5 bases between. The CDR3 extends over 12 amino acids. In DNA form, the CDR3 reads TGTGCCAGCACTTCCAGCACAGATACGCAGTATTTT. Its translation is CASTSSTDTQYF.

The chain employs TRBV18 and TRBJ2-5; 8 bases are shared with TRBD2. V shed 1 base and J 5 bases; nucleotides not matched to a gene: 9. CDR1 and CDR2 (germline): KGHSH, LQKENI. The CDR3 totals 16 residues. CDR3 in DNA: TGTGCCAGCTCACCACAGCTTCGAGCGGGGGCCGAGACCCAGTACTTC. Its translation: CASSPQLRAGAETQYF.

The rearrangement links TRBV9 to TRBJ2-6; possible D gene TRBD2, 5 bases. Germline loops: CDR1 SGDLS, CDR2 YYNGEE. The CDR3 covers 18 residues. The germline V and J ends were trimmed by 3 bases and 0 bases, with 16 bases remaining between them. DNA of the CDR3: TGTGCCAGCAGCGCAACCGGGATAGGTACCTCTGGGGCCAACGTCCTGACTTTC. This translates into CASSATGIGTSGANVLTF.

The V and J genes are TRBV19 and TRBJ1-3, with D possibly TRBD1 on 6 matching bases. Trimming took off 5 bases at V and 0 bases at J, with 14 bases between the two ends. The germline V gene encodes CDR1 LNHDA and CDR2 SQIVND (reference sequence). There are 16 residues in the CDR3. The CDR3 sequence: CASSPGRGASGNTIYF. The CDR3 bases are TGTGCCAGTAGTCCCGGCCGGGGGGCCTCTGGAAACACCATATATTTT.

The genes are TRBV10-3 and TRBJ1-3; D remains unclear. The germline V and J ends were trimmed by 7 bases and 0 bases, with 10 bases remaining between them. Per the germline V gene, CDR1 is ENHRY and CDR2 is SYGVKD. CDR3 length: 14 residues. CDR3 DNA sequence: TGTGCCATCACAGCACTCACCTCTGGAAACACCATATATTTT. It codes for CAITALTSGNTIYF.

This sequence joins TRBV4-2 and TRBJ2-2, with D possibly being TRBD2 (5 bases). The CDR3 runs 14 residues. Trimming cost V 4 bases and J 7 bases, with 13 bases left between them. CDR1 and CDR2 from the germline V gene are LGHNA and YNFKEQ. CDR3 region: CASSPLEEVGELFF. CDR3 coding DNA: TGTGCCAGCAGCCCCCTCGAGGAGGTCGGGGAGCTGTTTTTT.

This clone has a handful of counts. The chain combines TRBV6-6 with TRBJ1-5; no reliable D call. The V end was cut by 0 bases, the J end by 6 bases, with 15 bases between. This CDR3 is built from 16 residues. The V gene's germline CDR1 is MNHNY and CDR2 SVGAGI (reference sequence). The CDR3 nucleotides are TGTGCCAGCAGTTACTCGAGAGGAACAACGGGTCAGCCCCAGCATTTT. Its protein is CASSYSRGTTGQPQHF.

V is TRBV19 and J is TRBJ2-4, with D unresolved. This CDR3 spans 15 amino acids. The germline gives CDR1 LNHDA, CDR2 SQIVND (reference sequence). Trimming removed 0 bases at V and 7 bases at J, with 13 bases between. The CDR3 coding sequence is TGTGCCAGTAGTATAGATAGGCCCCAAAGTAACATTCAGTACTTC. Its translation is CASSIDRPQSNIQYF.

The V gene is TRBV23-1, the J gene TRBJ2-4, with 8 bases identical to TRBD1. TRBV23-1 is reported as an ORF; its role is uncertain. The CDR3 loop spans 16 amino acids. The junction had 7 bases not matched to a gene; V was cut back by 2 bases and J by 4 bases. In nucleotides, the CDR3 is TGCGCCAGCAGTCAAACCAGGGGGCCGAAAAAAAACATTCAGTACTTC. It yields the protein CASSQTRGPKKNIQYF.

Remarks on this clone: Germline is not matched at one junction end, which may reflect a read error. The sample carries other DNA sequences with the same CDR3. The chain joins TRBV5-8 to TRBJ1-5, with D maybe TRBD1 (5 bases). The germline V gene encodes CDR1 SGHTS and CDR2 YDEGEE. This CDR3 is built from 17 residues. As DNA, the CDR3 is TGTGCCAGCAGCCCATTGGCAGGGTCCGAGGTAAATCAGCCACAGCATTTT. Protein: CASSPLAGSEVNQPQHF.

This rearrangement joins TRBV5-1 to TRBJ1-1, with D possibly TRBD1 on 5 matching bases. Looked up from germline, CDR1 is SGHRS and CDR2 is YFSETQ. The ends were cut back, 6 bases at V and 0 bases at J, with 15 bases in the middle. This CDR3 spans 15 amino acids. This CDR3 reads CASTSRPGVNTEAFF. The CDR3 DNA sequence: TGCGCCAGCACGTCCAGGCCGGGGGTGAACACTGAAGCTTTCTTT.

CDR3 residues: CASSVGGGKTQYF. The CDR3 DNA follows: TGTGCCAGCAGCGTAGGTGGGGGGAAGACCCAGTACTTC. The J gene is TRBJ2-5, the V gene TRBV9; tentative D call: TRBD2 (6 bases). The CDR3 has 13 amino acids. Trimming stripped 0 bases from V and 6 bases from J, with 9 bases between. Germline CDR1 is SGDLS and CDR2 is YYNGEE. Combining the CDR3 with reference TRBV9 and TRBJ2-5 gives the whole variable domain DSGVTQTPKHLITATGQRVTLRCSPRSGDLSVYWYQQSLDQGLQFLIQYYNGEERAKGNILERFSAQQFPDLHSELNLSSLELGDSALYFCASSVGGGKTQYFGPGTRLLVL.

The chain carries TRBV7-5 and TRBJ2-7; the table names TRBD2, a call not compared with the DNA. TRBV7-5 is noted as a pseudogene. The CDR3 consists of 14 residues. This CDR3 is CASTERGDSYEQYF. The CDR3 DNA reads as TGTGCCAGCACCGAGCGGGGGGACTCCTACGAGCAGTACTTC.

The V call is TRBV11-2, the J call TRBJ1-5; no reliable D call. V was pared by 5 bases and J by 4 bases, with 9 bases between. Germline CDR1 and CDR2: SGHAT and FQNNGV. This CDR3 comprises 13 residues. CDR3 nucleotide sequence: TGTGCCAGCAGCCGAGGTCCTAATCAGCCCCAGCATTTT. It yields the protein CASSRGPNQPQHF.

This clone showed up just a few times. The chain joins TRBV4-1 to TRBJ1-1; 7 nucleotides agree with TRBD1. CDR3 length equals 15 residues. V shed 3 bases and J 5 bases; nucleotides not matched to a gene: 9. The germline V gene encodes CDR1 MGHRA and CDR2 YSYEKL. The CDR3 region is CASSQLEGAGTEAFF. The CDR3 bases are TGCGCCAGCAGCCAGTTAGAGGGGGCTGGAACTGAAGCTTTCTTT.

This clone showed up just a few times. This chain joins TRBV19 and TRBJ2-2; no clear D. With 1 base removed from V and 7 bases from J, the gap between germline ends came to 4 bases. CDR3 length: 12 residues. Germline CDR1 reads LNHDA; CDR2 reads SQIVND (reference sequence). CDR3 region: CASSIVGGELFF. CDR3 nucleotide sequence: TGTGCCAGTAGTATAGTTGGCGGGGAGCTGTTTTTT.

This clone is labeled hyperexpanded. The gene calls are TRBV2 and TRBJ2-7, with 7 bases aligning to TRBD2. Germline values: CDR1 SNHLY, CDR2 FYNNEI. This CDR3 contains 17 residues. The V and J ends lost 7 bases and 6 bases, in that order; junction bases with no gene match: 21. The CDR3 reads CASTLPREGPQSGEQYF. Here the CDR3 DNA reads TGTGCCAGCACTCTACCGAGGGAGGGACCACAGAGCGGCGAGCAGTACTTC.

This clone was observed a single time. The V gene is TRBV7-9, the J gene TRBJ2-1, with 8 bases aligning to TRBD2. CDR3 length: 16 residues. V dropped 5 bases and J dropped 1; count of bases not matched to a gene: 7. Germline CDR1 SEHNR, CDR2 FQNEAQ (reference sequence). The CDR3 loop reads CASSPSGGGSYNEQFF. The DNA of the CDR3 is TGTGCCAGCAGCCCCTCCGGCGGGGGGTCCTACAATGAGCAGTTCTTC.

This rearrangement joins TRBV19 to TRBJ2-2, with D possibly matching TRBD1 (6 bases). The CDR3 is made up of 14 amino acids. The ends were cut back, 10 bases at V and 0 bases at J, with 12 bases in the middle. Per germline, CDR1 LNHDA and CDR2 SQIVND (reference sequence). The chain's CDR3 is CATRQVSNTGELFF. In DNA, the CDR3 is TGTGCCACGAGACAGGTTTCGAACACCGGGGAGCTGTTTTTT.

The chain is built from TRBV29-1 and TRBJ2-3; D remains ambiguous. The CDR3 extends over 13 amino acids. V lost 4 bases to trimming and J lost 3 bases, with 11 bases between them. The germline gives CDR1 SQVTM, CDR2 ANQGSEA. This CDR3 reads CSVVAQVTDTQYF. In DNA, the CDR3 is TGCAGCGTTGTTGCCCAGGTGACAGATACGCAGTATTTT.